The 3 T cell receptor beta chains given below trace back to one sample, sequenced in a study of PD-1 blockade in mismatch repair-deficient tumors. Using immunoSEQ multiplex PCR, the repertoire was profiled, and TCRdb retains in-frame clones only, with some absent. The data contain some 97,000 clones, 82% of them singletons. Sample: peripheral blood, taken approximately 35 weeks after starting pembrolizumab. These receptors were obtained from an adult with mismatch repair-deficient cancer.

The V and J genes are TRBV7-2 and TRBJ2-1; TRBD1 aligns across 9 bases. J was trimmed by 0 bases and V by 5 bases; bases with no gene match: 11. The V gene's germline CDR1 is SGHTA and CDR2 FQGNSA. The CDR3 is 18 amino acids. The CDR3 bases are TGTGCCAGCAGCCTACAGGGGGCCGAGCGGAACTCCTACAATGAGCAGTTCTTC. Translation: CASSLQGAERNSYNEQFF.

This clone is medium-sized in the sample. This sample also contains other DNA sequences that code for the same CDR3. The chain combines TRBV5-4 with TRBJ2-2, with D perhaps TRBD2 (6 bases). This CDR3 comprises 15 residues. The germline V gene has CDR1 SGHNT and CDR2 YYREEE (reference sequence). Trimming removed 3 bases from V and 6 bases from J, with 15 bases in between. The CDR3 sequence: CASSSGGRRAGELFF. CDR3 DNA sequence: TGTGCCAGCAGCTCCGGGGGAAGGAGGGCCGGGGAGCTGTTTTTT.

The chain links TRBV29-1 to TRBJ2-1; D not resolved. Germline CDR1 SQVTM, CDR2 ANQGSEA. The CDR3 runs 10 residues. V lost 5 bases, J lost 2 bases, and 1 base lay in between. CDR3 bases: TGCAGCGTTACCTACAATGAGCAGTTCTTC. It translates to CSVTYNEQFF.